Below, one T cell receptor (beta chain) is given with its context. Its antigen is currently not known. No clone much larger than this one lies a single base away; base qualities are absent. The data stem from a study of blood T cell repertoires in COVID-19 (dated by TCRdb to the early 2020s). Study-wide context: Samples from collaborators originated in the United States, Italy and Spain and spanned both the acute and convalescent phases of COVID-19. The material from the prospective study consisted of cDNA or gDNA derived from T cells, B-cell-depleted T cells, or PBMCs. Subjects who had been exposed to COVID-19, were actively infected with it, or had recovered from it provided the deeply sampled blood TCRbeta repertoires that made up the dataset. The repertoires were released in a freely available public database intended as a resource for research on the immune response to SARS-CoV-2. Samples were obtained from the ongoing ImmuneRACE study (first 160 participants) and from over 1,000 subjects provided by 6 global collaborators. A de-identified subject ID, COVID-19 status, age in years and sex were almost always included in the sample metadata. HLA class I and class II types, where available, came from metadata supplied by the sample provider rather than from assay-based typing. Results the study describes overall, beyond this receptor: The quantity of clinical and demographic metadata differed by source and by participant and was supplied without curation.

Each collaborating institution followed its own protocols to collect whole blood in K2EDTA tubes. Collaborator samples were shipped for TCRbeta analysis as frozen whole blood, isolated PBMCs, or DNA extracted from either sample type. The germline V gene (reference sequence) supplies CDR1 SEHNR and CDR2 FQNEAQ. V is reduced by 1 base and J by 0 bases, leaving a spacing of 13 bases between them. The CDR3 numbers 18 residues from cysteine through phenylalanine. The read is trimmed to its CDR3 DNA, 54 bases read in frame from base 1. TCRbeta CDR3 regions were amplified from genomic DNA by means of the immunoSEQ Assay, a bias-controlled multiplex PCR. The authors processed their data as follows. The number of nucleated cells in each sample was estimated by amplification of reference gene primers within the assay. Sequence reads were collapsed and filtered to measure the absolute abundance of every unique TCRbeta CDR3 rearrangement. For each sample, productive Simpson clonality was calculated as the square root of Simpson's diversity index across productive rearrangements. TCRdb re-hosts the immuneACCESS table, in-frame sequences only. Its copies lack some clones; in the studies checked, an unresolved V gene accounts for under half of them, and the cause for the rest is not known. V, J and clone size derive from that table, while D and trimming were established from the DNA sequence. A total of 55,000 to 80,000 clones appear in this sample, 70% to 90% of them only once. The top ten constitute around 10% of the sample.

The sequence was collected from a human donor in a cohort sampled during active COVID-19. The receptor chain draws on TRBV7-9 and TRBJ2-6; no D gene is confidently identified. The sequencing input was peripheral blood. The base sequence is TGTGCCAGCAGCTTAGTTGACAAGTTCTTCTCTGGGGCCAACGTCCTGACTTTC. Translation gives CASSLVDKFFSGANVLTF. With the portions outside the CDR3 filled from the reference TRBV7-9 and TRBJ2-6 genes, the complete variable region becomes DTGVSQNPRHKITKRGQNVTFRCDPISEHNRLYWYRQTLGQGPEFLTYFQNEAQLEKSRLLSDRFSAERPKGSFSTLEIQRTEQGDSAMYLCASSLVDKFFSGANVLTFGAGSRLTVL.